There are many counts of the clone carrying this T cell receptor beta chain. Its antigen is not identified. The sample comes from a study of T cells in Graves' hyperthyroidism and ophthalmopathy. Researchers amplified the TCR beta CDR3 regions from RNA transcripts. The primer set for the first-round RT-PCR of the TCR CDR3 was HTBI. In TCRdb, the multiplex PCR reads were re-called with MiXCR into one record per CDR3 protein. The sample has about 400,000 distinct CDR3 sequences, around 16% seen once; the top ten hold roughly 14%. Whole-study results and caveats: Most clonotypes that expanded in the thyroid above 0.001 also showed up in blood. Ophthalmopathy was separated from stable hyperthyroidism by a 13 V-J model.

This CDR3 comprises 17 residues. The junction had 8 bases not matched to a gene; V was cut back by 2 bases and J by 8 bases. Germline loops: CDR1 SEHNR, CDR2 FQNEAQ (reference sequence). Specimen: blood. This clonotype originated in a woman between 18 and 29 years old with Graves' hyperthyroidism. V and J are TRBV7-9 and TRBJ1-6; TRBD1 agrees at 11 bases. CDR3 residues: CASSLPGQGVSDSPLHF. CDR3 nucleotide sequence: TGTGCCAGCAGCTTACCGGGACAGGGGGTATCAGATTCACCCCTCCACTTT.